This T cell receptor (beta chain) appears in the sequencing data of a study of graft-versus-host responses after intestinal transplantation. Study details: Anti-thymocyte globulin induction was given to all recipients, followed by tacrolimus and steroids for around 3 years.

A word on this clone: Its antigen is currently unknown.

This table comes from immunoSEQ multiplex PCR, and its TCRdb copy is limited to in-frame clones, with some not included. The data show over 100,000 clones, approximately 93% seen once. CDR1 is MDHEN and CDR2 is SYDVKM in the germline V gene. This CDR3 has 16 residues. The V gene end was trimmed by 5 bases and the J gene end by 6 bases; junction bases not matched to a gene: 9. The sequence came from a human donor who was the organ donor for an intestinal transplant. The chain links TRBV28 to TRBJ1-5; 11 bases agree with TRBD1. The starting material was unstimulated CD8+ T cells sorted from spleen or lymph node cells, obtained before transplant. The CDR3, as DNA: TGTGCCAGCAGTCTAGGACAGGGGGCATCCGGTCAGCCCCAGCATTTT. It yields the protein CASSLGQGASGQPQHF.